A single sample gave rise to the 5 T cell receptor beta chains below, sequenced in a study of cytomegalovirus exposure and HLA in healthy donors. Researchers ran the PCR with 60 Vbeta and 13 Jbeta primers. Profiling relied on immunoSEQ multiplex PCR, and the TCRdb table lists in-frame clones only, not all of them. Here the sample spans around 150,000 clones, 55% to 80% being singletons. Sequenced material: PBMCs. These receptors were taken from a woman in her fifties or sixties in good health and CMV-seropositive.

Only a few counts were recorded for this clone. The V and J genes are TRBV7-9 and TRBJ2-2; 9 nucleotides agree with TRBD1. The germline CDR1 and CDR2 sequences are SEHNR and FQNEAQ (reference sequence). This CDR3 comprises 15 residues. V shed 3 bases and J 7 bases; nucleotides not matched to a gene: 6. The CDR3 DNA sequence: TGTGCCAGCAGCTTGTCCGGGACAGGGAGCGGGGAGCTGTTTTTT. Translating gives CASSLSGTGSGELFF.

This clone was seen only a few times. V is TRBV7-9 and J is TRBJ2-1; D unclear. With 1 base removed from V and 6 bases from J, the gap between germline ends came to 10 bases. The CDR3 has 14 amino acids. CDR1 and CDR2 (germline): SEHNR, FQNEAQ (reference sequence). The CDR3 DNA reads TGTGCCAGCAGCTTAGGTCCCCCTATCAATGAGCAGTTCTTC. It codes for CASSLGPPINEQFF. Based on the CDR3 plus reference TRBV7-9 and TRBJ2-1, the full variable domain is DTGVSQNPRHKITKRGQNVTFRCDPISEHNRLYWYRQTLGQGPEFLTYFQNEAQLEKSRLLSDRFSAERPKGSFSTLEIQRTEQGDSAMYLCASSLGPPINEQFFGPGTRLTVL.

The chain couples TRBV30 to TRBJ1-2, with 7 bases aligning to TRBD1. The germline gives CDR1 GTSNPN, CDR2 SVGIG (reference sequence). There are 15 residues in the CDR3. Trimming took 1 base from V and 1 from J; bases not matched to a gene: 6. CDR3 DNA sequence: TGTGCCTGGAGTGGACAGGGAGCGCTTAACTATGGCTACACCTTC. It codes for CAWSGQGALNYGYTF. The variable domain in full, completed from reference TRBV30 and TRBJ1-2, reads SQTIHQWPATLVQPVGSPLSLECTVEGTSNPNLYWYRQAAGRGLQLLFYSVGIGQISSEVPQNLSASRPQDRQFILSSKKLLLSDSGFYLCAWSGQGALNYGYTFGSGTRLTVV.

This clone was seen repeatedly, ten times or more. The chain joins TRBV4-3 to TRBJ2-6; 9 positions match TRBD1. Germline V lookup: CDR1 LGHNA, CDR2 YSLEER. With 3 bases clipped from V and 2 bases from J, the junction kept 5 bases outside the gene matches. This CDR3 is 17 amino acids long. The CDR3 DNA is TGCGCCAGCAGCCATACCGGGACAGGGACTGGGGCCAACGTCCTGACTTTC. This gives the protein CASSHTGTGTGANVLTF.

In its sample, this clone was seen a few times. V gene TRBV20-1 combines with J gene TRBJ1-2; D gene ambiguous. Germline-derived CDR1 and CDR2 are DFQATT and SNEGSKA (reference sequence). The CDR3 totals 11 residues. Trimming took off 7 bases at V and 2 bases at J, with 8 bases between the two ends. The CDR3 loop reads CSVSMNYGYTF. In DNA form, the CDR3 reads TGCAGTGTTTCAATGAACTATGGCTACACCTTC.